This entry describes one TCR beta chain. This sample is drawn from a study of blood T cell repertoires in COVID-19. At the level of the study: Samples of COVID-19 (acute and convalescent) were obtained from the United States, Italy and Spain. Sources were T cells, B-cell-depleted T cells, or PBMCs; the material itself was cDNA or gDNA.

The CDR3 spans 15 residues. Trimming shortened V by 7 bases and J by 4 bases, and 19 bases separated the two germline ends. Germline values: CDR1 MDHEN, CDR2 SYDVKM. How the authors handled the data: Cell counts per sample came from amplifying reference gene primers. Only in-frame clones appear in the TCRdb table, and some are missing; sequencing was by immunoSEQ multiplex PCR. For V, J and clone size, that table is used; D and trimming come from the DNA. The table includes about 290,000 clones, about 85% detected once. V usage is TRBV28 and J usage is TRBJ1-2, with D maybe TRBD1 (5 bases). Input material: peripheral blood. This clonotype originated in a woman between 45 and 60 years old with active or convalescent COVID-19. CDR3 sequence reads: CASIQQGHIPYGYTF. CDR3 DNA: TGTGCCAGCATCCAGCAGGGCCACATACCCTATGGCTACACCTTC.